This entry lists 21 T cell receptor beta chains sequenced from one sample in a study of CD8 T cells in Susac syndrome. Random hexamers served to reverse transcribe roughly 0.45 to 1 ug RNA. MiXCR, applied by TCRdb to the immunoSEQ multiplex PCR reads, yields one record per CDR3 protein. This table has about 120,000 distinct CDR3 sequences, 94% appearing once. The sample consisted of CD4+ T cells from PBMCs. The receptors shown here come from a human donor in good health.

The chain combines TRBV20-1 with TRBJ2-1; 15 bases are a match to TRBD2. This CDR3 has 18 amino acids. V gave up 0 bases and J gave up 9 bases; unmatched junction bases: 12. The germline V gene has CDR1 DFQATT and CDR2 SNEGSKA (reference sequence). CDR3 sequence: CSARDLRGLAGGVGEQFF. CDR3 coding DNA: TGCAGTGCTAGAGACCTAAGGGGACTAGCGGGAGGTGTTGGTGAGCAGTTCTTC.

The chain combines TRBV10-2 with TRBJ2-7, with a tentative D call TRBD2 (7 bases). The V gene lost 7 bases and the J gene lost 5 bases, with 21 bases spanning the gap. Germline loops: CDR1 WSHSY, CDR2 SAAADI. The CDR3 has 15 amino acids. CDR3 loop: CASNGRSGGADEQYF. CDR3 nucleotide sequence: TGCGCCAGCAACGGGAGGAGTGGGGGCGCGGACGAGCAGTACTTC.

The chain uses TRBV5-1 and TRBJ1-5, with TRBD1 matching 7 bases. This CDR3 is built from 14 residues. Germline V lookup: CDR1 SGHRS, CDR2 YFSETQ. Trimming removed 4 bases from V and 7 bases from J; junction bases left unmatched: 8. The CDR3 region is CASSPTGDGQPQHF. CDR3 bases: TGCGCCAGCAGCCCAACAGGGGACGGGCAGCCCCAGCATTTT.

This chain connects TRBV7-3 to TRBJ1-6, with D unresolved. Germline V gives CDR1 SGHTA, CDR2 FQGTGA. The CDR3 extends over 16 amino acids. V was pared by 1 base and J by 10 bases, with 17 bases between. The CDR3, as DNA: TGTGCCAGCAGCTTAAGGCATTCGGGGATAGAGTCACCCCTCCACTTT. This codes for CASSLRHSGIESPLHF.

The genes are TRBV19 and TRBJ1-6; TRBD1 aligns across 7 bases. The germline V gene encodes CDR1 LNHDA and CDR2 SQIVND (reference sequence). The CDR3 length is 15 residues. V lost 6 bases, J lost 10 bases, and 12 bases stayed unmatched. The CDR3: CASRPDRVERSPLHF. CDR3 nucleotide sequence: TGTGCCAGTAGGCCTGACAGGGTGGAGAGGTCACCCCTCCACTTT. The whole variable domain, remainder taken from reference TRBV19 and TRBJ1-6, is DGGITQSPKYLFRKEGQNVTLSCEQNLNHDAMYWYRQDPGQGLRLIYYSQIVNDFQKGDIAEGYSVSREKKESFPLTVTSAQKNPTAFYLCASRPDRVERSPLHFGNGTRLTVT.

The rearrangement joins TRBV24-1 to TRBJ2-3; weak D call: TRBD1 (5 bases). V lost 0 bases to trimming and J lost 1 base, with 13 bases between them. Germline CDR1 is KGHDR and CDR2 is SFDVKD. The CDR3 is 17 residues long. Here the CDR3 DNA reads TGTGCCACCAGTGATTTGAAGCCAGGGTTCGGCACAGATACGCAGTATTTT. Its protein product is CATSDLKPGFGTDTQYF.

V is TRBV5-1 and J is TRBJ1-5, with TRBD1 matching over 7 bases. With V trimmed by 1 base and J by 5 bases, 3 bases remained unmatched. This CDR3 is 14 amino acids long. Germline CDR1 is SGHRS and CDR2 is YFSETQ. In nucleotides, the CDR3 is TGCGCCAGCAGCTTGACAGGGGAGGATCAGCCCCAGCATTTT. Its translation: CASSLTGEDQPQHF.

In its sample, this clonotype was seen once. The chain recombines TRBV7-2 with TRBJ2-5, with TRBD2 identical over 10 bases. The ends lost 5 bases at V and 5 bases at J; junction bases unmatched: 14. This CDR3 region has 17 residues. Per the germline V gene, CDR1 is SGHTA and CDR2 is FQGNSA. The CDR3 DNA sequence: TGTGCCAGCAGCCCGGGGCTAGCGGGAGTTAGGAGTGAGACCCAGTACTTC. It codes for CASSPGLAGVRSETQYF. Complete variable domain (other parts from reference TRBV7-2 and TRBJ2-5): GAGVSQSPSNKVTEKGKDVELRCDPISGHTALYWYRQSLGQGLEFLIYFQGNSAPDKSGLPSDRFSAERTGGSVSTLTIQRTQQEDSAVYLCASSPGLAGVRSETQYFGPGTRLLVL.

The gene calls are TRBV7-3 and TRBJ2-5, with D possibly being TRBD1 (7 bases). With 6 bases removed from V and 5 bases from J, the gap between germline ends came to 13 bases. This CDR3 has 13 residues. CDR1 is SGHTA and CDR2 is FQGTGA in the germline V gene. DNA of the CDR3: TGTGCCAGCAGTTTTTCAGGGGGGGAGACCCAGTACTTC. It translates to CASSFSGGETQYF.

The chain couples TRBV15 to TRBJ1-1; 8 nucleotides agree with TRBD1. From germline, CDR1 is LNHNV and CDR2 YYDKDF (reference sequence). The CDR3 contains 15 residues. V lost 3 bases and J lost 10; bases outside the gene matches: 13. The chain's CDR3 is CATSSGARGLVGAFF. Here the CDR3 DNA reads TGTGCCACCAGCAGTGGCGCCAGGGGGCTTGTAGGAGCTTTCTTT. Filled out from reference TRBV15 and TRBJ1-1, the complete variable domain reads DAMVIQNPRYQVTQFGKPVTLSCSQTLNHNVMYWYQQKSSQAPKLLFHYYDKDFNNEADTPDNFQSRRPNTSFCFLDIRSPGLGDTAMYLCATSSGARGLVGAFFGQGTRLTVV.

This chain links TRBV3-1 with TRBJ2-7; TRBD1 matches at 9 bases. The CDR3 is made up of 13 amino acids. Losses at the gene ends were 7 bases for V and 1 base for J; bases not matched to a gene: 2. CDR1 LGHDT and CDR2 YNNKEL come from the germline V gene (reference sequence). CDR3 DNA: TGTGCCAGCACGGGGACAGGGTCCTACGAGCAGTACTTC. Its translation is CASTGTGSYEQYF.

The chain joins TRBV6-5 to TRBJ2-6; D is possibly TRBD1 (6 bases). Trimming took off 3 bases at V and 4 bases at J, with 16 bases between the two ends. The germline gives CDR1 MNHEY, CDR2 SVGAGI. This CDR3 is built from 17 residues. Written as DNA, the CDR3 is TGTGCCAGCAGTTATACTGTCCAGGGGACCGGGGCCAACGTCCTGACTTTC. It yields the protein CASSYTVQGTGANVLTF.

This rearrangement joins TRBV29-1 to TRBJ2-1; perhaps TRBD2 as D (6 bases). Germline V gives CDR1 SQVTM, CDR2 ANQGSEA. The CDR3 loop spans 13 amino acids. The germline V and J ends were trimmed by 6 bases and 5 bases, with 14 bases remaining between them. CDR3 nucleotides: TGCAGCGTCATACCGGGACTTAACAATGAGCAGTTCTTC. It is translated as CSVIPGLNNEQFF.

This clonotype came up a few times. The CDR3 here is CASTGVHEQYF. CDR3 in DNA: TGTGCCAGCACGGGGGTCCACGAGCAGTACTTC. The J gene is TRBJ2-7, the V gene TRBV27, with D possibly TRBD2 on 6 matching bases. V lost 7 bases and J 5 bases, leaving 9 bases between the germline ends. CDR1 is MNHEY, CDR2 SMNVEV, per germline (reference sequence). The CDR3 is 11 amino acids.

This chain joins TRBV7-2 and TRBJ2-5; D gene unclear. The CDR3 runs 13 residues. In germline, CDR1 is SGHTA, CDR2 FQGNSA. V was shortened by 2 bases and J by 4 bases, with 8 bases between the two germline ends. The CDR3 is CASSLMWGETQYF. The DNA for the CDR3 is TGTGCCAGCAGCTTAATGTGGGGAGAGACCCAGTACTTC.

This clonotype has only one observation. The chain recombines TRBV28 with TRBJ2-7, with TRBD1 identical over 7 bases. Germline V CDR1 and CDR2: MDHEN, SYDVKM. The CDR3 contains 12 residues. Trimming took 8 bases from V and 4 from J; bases not matched to a gene: 5. Written as DNA, the CDR3 is TGTGCCAGCGTGGGGACAGTTTACGAGCAGTACTTC. Translated, it gives CASVGTVYEQYF.

The chain combines TRBV7-2 with TRBJ1-2; no firm D call. V lost 1 base and J lost 4, with 13 bases in between. The CDR3 extends over 15 amino acids. The germline V gene encodes CDR1 SGHTA and CDR2 FQGNSA. The CDR3 loop reads CASSLVVGRTYGYTF. As DNA, the CDR3 is TGTGCCAGCAGCTTAGTCGTAGGACGGACCTATGGCTACACCTTC. The whole variable domain, remainder taken from reference TRBV7-2 and TRBJ1-2, is GAGVSQSPSNKVTEKGKDVELRCDPISGHTALYWYRQSLGQGLEFLIYFQGNSAPDKSGLPSDRFSAERTGGSVSTLTIQRTQQEDSAVYLCASSLVVGRTYGYTFGSGTRLTVV.

This clonotype was counted between two and nine times. This sequence joins TRBV18 and TRBJ2-1; tentatively, D is TRBD2 (5 bases). Looked up from germline, CDR1 is KGHSH and CDR2 is LQKENI. V was trimmed by 6 bases and J by 7 bases, leaving 10 bases between them. This CDR3 has 12 residues. The CDR3 spells CASSPPGNEQFF. The CDR3 coding sequence is TGTGCCAGCTCCCCCCCGGGAAATGAGCAGTTCTTC.

This chain uses TRBV12-3 or TRBV12-4 with TRBJ2-7; the match to TRBD2 covers 8 bases. V trimming: 3 bases; J trimming: 2 bases; junction bases outside the gene matches: 6. CDR3 length equals 15 residues. This CDR3 is CASSLRLAGTYEQYF. The CDR3 coding sequence is TGTGCCAGCAGTTTGAGGCTAGCGGGTACCTACGAGCAGTACTTC.

V usage is TRBV6-2 or TRBV6-3 and J usage is TRBJ2-7; TRBD1 is a possible D gene (6 bases). In germline, CDR1 is MNHEY, CDR2 SVGEGT. The CDR3 is 14 residues long. V lost 6 bases, J lost 5 bases, and 17 bases lay in between. The CDR3 bases are TGTGCCAGCAGAGATCAACAGGGAATCGACGAGCAGTACTTC. Translation gives CASRDQQGIDEQYF.

The V and J genes are TRBV6-1 and TRBJ2-5, with 10 nucleotides matching TRBD2. This CDR3 has 17 amino acids. Trimming at V came to 6 bases and at J to 4 bases, leaving 14 bases not matched to a gene. CDR1 is MNHNS and CDR2 is SASEGT in the germline V gene. The CDR3 nucleotides are TGTGCCAGCAGACGGGGAGGGGCAGCGGGAGGGGGAGAGACCCAGTACTTC. This gives the protein CASRRGGAAGGGETQYF.